The 24 T cell receptor beta chains below were found in one sample sequenced in a study of OX40 agonist ivuxolimab in advanced cancers. Preparation of the library involved the immunoSEQ multiplex PCR assay. The immuneACCESS repertoire file appears here via TCRdb, limited to in-frame rearrangements. These files lack a portion of the clones; in checked studies, under half of the deficit traces to unresolved V genes, and the cause of the others is not known. The sample data list about 80,000 clones, and around 80% of these were observed just once. 6.5% to 8% of the sample is held by the ten biggest clonotypes. The specimen comprised CD4+ or CD8+ T cells sorted from blood, sampled in a trial of the OX40 agonist ivuxolimab. Receptors were obtained from an adult with an advanced solid tumor such as melanoma, head and neck, liver or kidney cancer.

V and J are TRBV5-1 and TRBJ1-2, with D uncertain. CDR1 and CDR2 from the germline V gene are SGHRS and YFSETQ. V lost 4 bases, J lost 8 bases, and 9 bases lay in between. The CDR3 loop spans 11 amino acids. The DNA for the CDR3 is TGCGCCAGCAGCGCAGAGGGAGGCTACACCTTC. It codes for CASSAEGGYTF.

The J gene is TRBJ2-1, the V gene TRBV29-1; D is possibly TRBD1 or TRBD2 (5 bases each). There are 18 residues in the CDR3. The germline V gene has CDR1 SQVTM and CDR2 ANQGSEA. Trimming took 5 bases from V and 0 from J, leaving 23 bases between them. CDR3 DNA: TGCAGCGTTCTCCCCGGACTGCCAAGGGGTGGCTCCTACAATGAGCAGTTCTTC. It codes for CSVLPGLPRGGSYNEQFF.

This rearrangement joins TRBV5-1 to TRBJ2-1; no clear D. CDR3 size: 13 residues. Trimming left V 4 bases short and J 6 bases short, with 11 bases between. Germline values: CDR1 SGHRS, CDR2 YFSETQ. This chain's CDR3 is CASSLPPTNEQFF. CDR3 DNA: TGCGCCAGCAGCCTGCCGCCCACCAATGAGCAGTTCTTC.

The chain has TRBV5-1 and TRBJ2-4; TRBD1 is a possible D gene (6 bases). The ends were cut back, 6 bases at V and 8 bases at J, with 18 bases in the middle. Germline assignment: CDR1 SGHRS and CDR2 YFSETQ. This CDR3 contains 14 residues. In DNA form, the CDR3 reads TGCGCCAGCAACAGGGAAAGTCTGAGGGACATTCAGTACTTC. This encodes CASNRESLRDIQYF.

The chain couples TRBV6-5 to TRBJ2-5; D may be TRBD1 (5 bases). V was pared by 4 bases and J by 7 bases, with 19 bases between. This CDR3 region has 15 residues. Germline V gives CDR1 MNHEY, CDR2 SVGAGI. The chain's CDR3 is CASSFLGQTPGTQYF. The CDR3, as DNA: TGTGCCAGCAGTTTTCTCGGACAAACCCCCGGGACCCAGTACTTC.

In DNA, the CDR3 is TGTGCCAGCAGTCTTAAGGGACAGTCGAATTCACCCCTCCACTTT. Translating it yields CASSLKGQSNSPLHF. The J gene is TRBJ1-6, the V gene TRBV9; TRBD1 aligns across 7 bases. From germline, CDR1 is SGDLS and CDR2 YYNGEE. V lost 5 bases, J lost 7 bases, and 9 bases stayed unmatched. This CDR3 comprises 15 residues. The whole variable domain, filled in from reference TRBV9 and TRBJ1-6, reads DSGVTQTPKHLITATGQRVTLRCSPRSGDLSVYWYQQSLDQGLQFLIQYYNGEERAKGNILERFSAQQFPDLHSELNLSSLELGDSALYFCASSLKGQSNSPLHFGNGTRLTVT.

The chain has TRBV19 and TRBJ1-5, with TRBD1 identical over 9 bases. This CDR3 contains 17 residues. Germline loops: CDR1 LNHDA, CDR2 SQIVND (reference sequence). The J segment lost 5 bases and the V segment lost 3 bases, leaving 11 bases of the junction unmatched. The CDR3 DNA is TGTGCCAGTAGTATCCAGGGGACAGGGTGGGCATATCAGCCCCAGCATTTT. Its translation is CASSIQGTGWAYQPQHF.

The rearrangement joins TRBV7-8 to TRBJ2-5; perhaps TRBD1 as D (6 bases). The CDR3 is 15 amino acids. Germline loops: CDR1 SGHVS, CDR2 FQNEAQ. Trimming took 4 bases from V and 5 from J, leaving 17 bases between them. CDR3 nucleotides: TGTGCCAGCAGCTCATGGCAGGGGCCCGGGGAGACCCAGTACTTC. This encodes CASSSWQGPGETQYF.

V gene TRBV18 combines with J gene TRBJ1-1; D might be TRBD1 (5 bases). The germline V and J ends were trimmed by 3 bases and 0 bases, with 14 bases remaining between them. This CDR3 has 16 residues. From germline, CDR1 is KGHSH and CDR2 LQKENI. Here the CDR3 reads CASSPVGEALNTEAFF. The CDR3 DNA reads TGTGCCAGCTCACCCGTGGGGGAGGCGTTGAACACTGAAGCTTTCTTT.

V gene TRBV6-1 combines with J gene TRBJ1-2, with 7 bases identical to TRBD1. CDR1 and CDR2 from the germline V gene are MNHNS and SASEGT. Trimming took 5 bases from V and 5 from J; bases not matched to a gene: 11. This CDR3 spans 15 amino acids. The DNA of the CDR3 is TGTGCCAGCAGTTCTGAACAGGGGACCCTTTATGGCTACACCTTC. Its protein is CASSSEQGTLYGYTF.

This clone was observed a handful of times. The V call is TRBV7-9, the J call TRBJ1-2; 8 bases align to TRBD1. In germline, CDR1 is SEHNR, CDR2 FQNEAQ (reference sequence). This CDR3 contains 12 residues. Germline trimming cut 5 bases from V and 8 bases from J; bases unmatched to any gene: 4. The CDR3 DNA follows: TGTGCCAGCAGCCCCGACAGGGGAGGCTACACCTTC. Protein product: CASSPDRGGYTF.

The V gene is TRBV4-2, the J gene TRBJ1-2; 8 nucleotides agree with TRBD1. CDR3 length: 17 residues. Germline values: CDR1 LGHNA, CDR2 YNFKEQ. With 0 bases clipped from V and 4 bases from J, the junction kept 10 bases outside the gene matches. CDR3 region: CASSQDWTGLDGYGYTF. In nucleotides, the CDR3 is TGTGCCAGCAGCCAAGACTGGACAGGGCTAGATGGCTATGGCTACACCTTC.

The CDR3 region has the DNA TGTGCCAGCTCACCACGGCTTTACCAAGAGACCCAGTACTTC. Amino acids: CASSPRLYQETQYF. V is TRBV18 and J is TRBJ2-5, with D hard to call. The germline V gene has CDR1 KGHSH and CDR2 LQKENI. CDR3 size: 14 residues. V was trimmed by 1 base and J by 0 bases, leaving 6 bases between them.

The rearrangement joins TRBV5-1 to TRBJ2-5; 11 positions agree with TRBD2. CDR1 and CDR2 from the germline V gene are SGHRS and YFSETQ. The CDR3 is 17 residues long. V trimming: 7 bases; J trimming: 7 bases; junction bases outside the gene matches: 18. CDR3: CASSTGRLAGYERTQYF. DNA of the CDR3: TGCGCCAGCTCTACGGGCCGACTAGCGGGGTATGAGAGGACCCAGTACTTC.

The chain carries TRBV7-2 and TRBJ1-4; 9 nucleotides agree with TRBD1. The germline gives CDR1 SGHTA, CDR2 FQGNSA. With V trimmed by 6 bases and J by 5 bases, 7 bases remained unmatched. This CDR3 comprises 15 residues. The CDR3 reads CASRPGDRGNEKLFF. CDR3 coding DNA: TGTGCCAGCAGACCCGGCGACAGGGGGAATGAAAAACTGTTTTTT. Looking up the rest from reference TRBV7-2 and TRBJ1-4 gives the full variable domain: GAGVSQSPSNKVTEKGKDVELRCDPISGHTALYWYRQSLGQGLEFLIYFQGNSAPDKSGLPSDRFSAERTGGSVSTLTIQRTQQEDSAVYLCASRPGDRGNEKLFFGSGTQLSVL.

This clone was recorded many times. This sequence joins TRBV6-5 and TRBJ2-7, with 10 nucleotides matching TRBD2. The CDR3 totals 13 residues. Trimming took 6 bases from V and 1 from J; bases not matched to a gene: 0. The germline CDR1 and CDR2 sequences are MNHEY and SVGAGI. The CDR3 is CASRTSGSYEQYF. In nucleotides, the CDR3 is TGTGCCAGCAGGACTAGCGGGTCCTACGAGCAGTACTTC.

The V call is TRBV7-2, the J call TRBJ1-4; 8 nucleotides match TRBD1. With V trimmed by 5 bases and J by 8 bases, 10 bases remained unmatched. The CDR3 is made up of 15 amino acids. Germline assignment: CDR1 SGHTA and CDR2 FQGNSA. The CDR3 protein is CASSQRTGRNEKLFF. Here the CDR3 DNA reads TGTGCCAGCAGCCAACGGACAGGGCGGAACGAAAAACTGTTTTTT.

V and J are TRBV4-1 and TRBJ2-3; D is perhaps TRBD2 (6 bases). V lost 0 bases and J 2 bases, leaving 18 bases between the germline ends. CDR3 length: 18 residues. Germline CDR1 MGHRA, CDR2 YSYEKL. The CDR3 sequence is CASSQETSPLGNTDTQYF. As DNA, the CDR3 is TGCGCCAGCAGCCAAGAGACTAGTCCATTGGGCAACACAGATACGCAGTATTTT.

Of note for this clone: This CDR3 is also generated by other DNA sequences in the sample. The genes are TRBV28 and TRBJ2-2, with 7 bases lining up with TRBD2. The CDR3 totals 15 residues. J lost 4 bases, V lost 5 bases, and 7 bases had no gene match. Germline CDR1 is MDHEN and CDR2 is SYDVKM. The CDR3 sequence is CASSRAGRATGELFF. The CDR3 region has the DNA TGTGCCAGCAGTCGAGCGGGGAGGGCCACCGGGGAGCTGTTTTTT.

This chain connects TRBV7-9 to TRBJ2-7; D possibly corresponds to TRBD2 (5 bases). CDR1 is SEHNR, CDR2 FQNEAQ, per germline (reference sequence). This CDR3 contains 15 residues. Trimming cost V 0 bases and J 7 bases, with 16 bases left between them. In DNA, the CDR3 is TGTGCCAGCAGCTTAGCCGGGGATCCACCGGGGGAGCAGTACGTC. Its protein product is CASSLAGDPPGEQYV.

The CDR3 spells CASSVFAGEQYV. CDR3 coding DNA: TGTGCCAGCAGTGTTTTTGCGGGCGAGCAGTACGTC. The V call is TRBV2, the J call TRBJ2-7; D perhaps matches TRBD2 (5 bases). V was trimmed by 4 bases and J by 6 bases, leaving 10 bases between them. CDR3 size: 12 residues. Per germline, CDR1 SNHLY and CDR2 FYNNEI.

The table lists this clone with a few counts. In the same sample, other DNA sequences code for this CDR3. The chain links TRBV9 to TRBJ1-2; D might be TRBD1 (6 bases). Trimming left V 4 bases short and J 0 bases short, with 16 bases between. CDR3 length: 16 amino acids. Germline V gives CDR1 SGDLS, CDR2 YYNGEE. DNA of the CDR3: TGTGCCAGCAGCCCATCACCGGGACAAGCTAACTATGGCTACACCTTC. Translating gives CASSPSPGQANYGYTF.

The chain is built from TRBV27 and TRBJ2-1; 12 bases are shared with TRBD2. CDR3 length: 15 residues. V was pared by 4 bases and J by 10 bases, with 8 bases of the junction left unmatched. The germline gives CDR1 MNHEY, CDR2 SMNVEV (reference sequence). CDR3 nucleotides: TGTGCCAGCAGTTCACTAGCGGGAGGAGTACACGAGCAGTTCTTC. Its translation: CASSSLAGGVHEQFF.

This clone appeared once. The chain uses TRBV27 and TRBJ2-3; D uncertain. V was pared by 5 bases and J by 8 bases, with 11 bases between. Per germline, CDR1 MNHEY and CDR2 SMNVEV (reference sequence). The CDR3 is made up of 12 amino acids. For the CDR3, the DNA is TGTGCCAGCAGTGCGACCATACGTACGCAGTATTTT. Encoded protein: CASSATIRTQYF.